The TCR beta chain described here comes from a study of molecular identifiers for immune sequencing clone quantification (dated by TCRdb to between 2018 and 2020). About the full investigation: In a replicate experiment, RNA from roughly 21,000 or 96,000 naive CD8 T cells was split into five aliquots, four of which were sequenced. The study was a methods study using CD8 T cells to benchmark molecular-identifier clustering-based TCR repertoire sequencing (MIDCIRS) and TCR RNA copy counting. General study outcomes and caveats: In CMV-specific effector cells, over 98% of molecules were held by clones above 20 RNA copies, whereas under 1% of molecules were held by such clones in naive cells. Spiked-in Jurkat TCR RNA (about ten copies' worth), which is not part of the donor repertoire, was contained in the naive libraries. Spiked-in Jurkat TCR RNA equal to a single cell's worth was reported to be detectable even within 1,200,000 naive CD8 T cells. When barcode sub-clustering was left out, chimeric consensus sequences inflated TCR diversity, with chimeras reaching as high as 47%. Highly expanded clone sizes could be underestimated because identical TCR molecules may share a barcode. Modeling indicated about three TCR RNA copies recovered per cell, compared with around 10 by digital PCR, which implies a capture efficiency of 25% to 35%.

CDR1 MGHRA and CDR2 YSYEKL were looked up in the germline V gene. The V end gives up 3 bases and the J end 6 bases, leaving 16 bases in the junction not matched to a gene. The CDR3 measures 17 amino acids from cysteine to phenylalanine. The kept DNA is CDR3 alone, 51 bases in frame from the first base. Libraries came from PCR. Sequencing relied on a NextSeq 500. Bulk TCR libraries were made following a previously described method, with the TCR primers given in Table S5. Total RNA was purified with the Qiagen AllPrep DNA/RNA kit. Before analysis, reads from multiple sequencing runs of one library were combined. For the original study's pipeline: Reads were retained only if the reads had an exact TCR constant sequence, and the retained reads were trimmed to 150 nt and grouped according to their 12-nt molecular barcodes. Reads within each barcode group were sub-clustered using a 15% Levenshtein threshold, and quality-weighted consensus sequences were constructed for each RNA molecule. Non-functional sequences were discarded, and so were lower-count sequences lying one edit away from another sequence. On the basis of fitting two negative binomial distributions, barcode sub-clusters with fewer than 20% of the maximum read count were discarded. TCRdb itself trimmed the public reads at Q25 with fastp, ran MiXCR and retained productive beta chains. One record per CDR3 amino acid sequence lists the most common genes and DNA. In this record, the V and J calls reflect TCRdb's handling and not the investigators' own analysis. The table for this sample lists around 460,000 distinct CDR3 sequences; 25% of them were counted only once. The top ten clones comprise around 0.78% of the sample.

Points on this clonotype: Its antigen remains unidentified. No much larger clone exists at a distance of one base, and base qualities are not known.

Naive CD8 T cell libraries were made from approximately 20,000 to 1,000,000 sorted cells using 10%, 30% or 50% of purified RNA. On a BD FACSAria II, naive CD8 T cells were FACS-sorted as CD8+CD4-CCR7+CD45RA+ and collected into RLT Plus buffer. To test detection sensitivity, Jurkat RNA equivalent to roughly nine TCR copies was spiked into samples of about 18,000-1,000,000 naive CD8 T cells. Enrichment of CD8 T cells was done with RosetteSep CD8+ T Cell Enrichment Cocktail plus Ficoll-Paque, and ACK red cell lysis came afterward. The chain couples TRBV4-1 to TRBJ1-1, and 7 junction bases match TRBD1. The sequence derives from a human donor in good health. Some libraries in this study had Jurkat cell RNA spiked in. The sequencing sample was made of naive CD8+ T cells from blood, with Jurkat cell RNA spiked in. This sample's cell subset or site label indicates: FACS-sorted CD8+CD4-CCR7+CD45RA+ naive T cells. The CDR3 region has the sequence CASSHLWDSFTGPEAFF. Here is the DNA: TGCGCCAGCAGCCACCTCTGGGACAGTTTTACGGGCCCTGAAGCTTTCTTT.